This TCR beta chain was captured in a study of blood T cells in healthy people across ages. Study-wide results and limits: Naive and antigen-experienced cells could not be conclusively compared, given unsorted PBMCs.

V gave up 0 bases and J gave up 1 base, with 13 bases separating them. This CDR3 is built from 17 residues. CDR1 is SGHVS and CDR2 is FNYEAQ in the germline V gene. It was with a sample-barcoded 5' primer and a J-beta primer mix that a second PCR of about 6 to 11 cycles was run. The template-switch adaptor was a 5' adaptor with 12 random nucleotides. It tagged each cDNA molecule. Paired-end reads containing CDR3 totaled no fewer than 3 million for each sample. TCRdb itself ran the 5' RACE reads through MiXCR, one entry per CDR3 protein. This table has 790,000 or so distinct CDR3 sequences, approximately 60% appearing once. This clonotype has a handful of counts. Its specificity is unknown.

The TCR was taken from a man aged 40-50 years in good health. This chain connects TRBV7-6 to TRBJ2-1, with TRBD1 as a possible D gene (5 bases). The specimen was blood. This CDR3 is CASSLAQGDVSYNEQFF. In nucleotides, the CDR3 is TGTGCCAGCAGCTTAGCGCAGGGCGACGTTTCCTACAATGAGCAGTTCTTC.